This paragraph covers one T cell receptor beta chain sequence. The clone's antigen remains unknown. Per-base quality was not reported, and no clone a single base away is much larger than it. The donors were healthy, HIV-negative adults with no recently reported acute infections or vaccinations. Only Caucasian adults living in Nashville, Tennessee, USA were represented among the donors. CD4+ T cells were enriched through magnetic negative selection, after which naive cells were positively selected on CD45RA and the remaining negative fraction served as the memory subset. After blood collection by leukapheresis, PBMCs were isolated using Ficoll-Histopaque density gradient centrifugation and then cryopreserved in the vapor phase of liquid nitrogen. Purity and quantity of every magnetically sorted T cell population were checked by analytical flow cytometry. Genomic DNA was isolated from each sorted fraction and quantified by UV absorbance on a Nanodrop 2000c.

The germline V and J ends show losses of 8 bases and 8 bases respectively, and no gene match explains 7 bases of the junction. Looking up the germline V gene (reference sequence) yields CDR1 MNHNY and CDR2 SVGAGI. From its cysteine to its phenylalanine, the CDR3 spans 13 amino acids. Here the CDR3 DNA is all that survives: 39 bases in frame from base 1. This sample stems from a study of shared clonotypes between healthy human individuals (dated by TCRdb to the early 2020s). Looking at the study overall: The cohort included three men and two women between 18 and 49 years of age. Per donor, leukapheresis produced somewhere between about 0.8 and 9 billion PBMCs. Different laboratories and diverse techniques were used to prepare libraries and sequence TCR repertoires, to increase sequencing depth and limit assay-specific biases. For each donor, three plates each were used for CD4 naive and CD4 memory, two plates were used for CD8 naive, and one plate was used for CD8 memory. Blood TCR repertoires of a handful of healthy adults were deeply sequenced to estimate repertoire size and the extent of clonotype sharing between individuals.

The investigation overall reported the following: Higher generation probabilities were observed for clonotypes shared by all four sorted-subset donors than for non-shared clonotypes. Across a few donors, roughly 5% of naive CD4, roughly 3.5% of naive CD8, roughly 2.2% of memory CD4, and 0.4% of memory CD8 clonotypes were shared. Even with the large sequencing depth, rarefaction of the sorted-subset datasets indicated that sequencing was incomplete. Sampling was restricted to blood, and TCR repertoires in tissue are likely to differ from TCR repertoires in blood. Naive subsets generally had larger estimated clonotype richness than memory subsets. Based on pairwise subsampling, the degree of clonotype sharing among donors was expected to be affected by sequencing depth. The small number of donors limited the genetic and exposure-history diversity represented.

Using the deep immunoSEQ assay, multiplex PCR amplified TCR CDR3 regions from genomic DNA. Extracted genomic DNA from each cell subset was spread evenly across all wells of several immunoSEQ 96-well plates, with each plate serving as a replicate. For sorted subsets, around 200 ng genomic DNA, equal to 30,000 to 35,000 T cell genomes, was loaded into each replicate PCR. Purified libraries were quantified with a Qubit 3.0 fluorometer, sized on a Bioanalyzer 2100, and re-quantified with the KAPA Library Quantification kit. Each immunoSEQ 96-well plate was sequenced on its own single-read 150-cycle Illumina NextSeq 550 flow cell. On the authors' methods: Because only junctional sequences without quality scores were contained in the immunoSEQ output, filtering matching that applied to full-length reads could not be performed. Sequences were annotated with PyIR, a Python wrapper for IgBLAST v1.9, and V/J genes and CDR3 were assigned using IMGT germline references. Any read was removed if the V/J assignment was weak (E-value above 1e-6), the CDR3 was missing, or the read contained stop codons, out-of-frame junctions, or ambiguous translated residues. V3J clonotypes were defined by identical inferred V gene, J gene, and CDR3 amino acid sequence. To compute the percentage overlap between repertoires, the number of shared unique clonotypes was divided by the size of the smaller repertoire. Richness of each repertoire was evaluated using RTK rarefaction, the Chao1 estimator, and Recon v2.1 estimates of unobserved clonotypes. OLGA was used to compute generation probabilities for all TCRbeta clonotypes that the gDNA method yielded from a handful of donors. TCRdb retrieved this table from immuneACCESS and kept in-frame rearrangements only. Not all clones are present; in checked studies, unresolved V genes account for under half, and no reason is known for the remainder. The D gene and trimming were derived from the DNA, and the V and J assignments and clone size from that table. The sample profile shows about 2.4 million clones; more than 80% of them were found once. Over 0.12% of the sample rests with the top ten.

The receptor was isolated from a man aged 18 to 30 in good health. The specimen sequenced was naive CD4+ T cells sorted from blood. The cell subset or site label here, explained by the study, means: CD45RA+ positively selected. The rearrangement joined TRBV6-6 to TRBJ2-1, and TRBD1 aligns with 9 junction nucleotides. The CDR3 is CASSDRGGDEQFF. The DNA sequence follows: TGTGCCAGCTCGGACAGGGGTGGAGATGAGCAGTTCTTC.